The rows below give T cell receptor beta chains drawn from one sample of a study of spatial heterogeneity in lung cancer. TCRdb re-analysed the 5' RACE reads in MiXCR, keeping a single row per CDR3 protein. The sample includes tens of thousands of distinct CDR3 sequences, approximately 8.2% of them seen just once. The sample here was PBMCs, taken at surgery. The receptors come from a male donor with early-stage non-small cell lung cancer. The CDR3 runs from the conserved cysteine through the conserved F or W. The order of the fields is CDR3 protein, CDR3 DNA, D gene, clone size, V gene, J gene. A D gene is named only where the DNA matches it firmly. Not all rows give a size; the values are once, few, many and, for expanded clones, a class.

CDR3aa: CASSPRTGGSSNTGELFF
CDR3nt: TGTGCCAGCAGCCCGCGGACAGGGGGTTCATCGAACACCGGGGAGCTGTTTTTT
d_gene: TRBD1
abundance: few
v_gene: TRBV7-6
j_gene: TRBJ2-2

CDR3aa: CASSIDSNNEQFF
CDR3nt: TGCGCCAGCAGCATTGACAGTAACAATGAGCAGTTCTTC
d_gene: NA
abundance: many
v_gene: TRBV5-1
j_gene: TRBJ2-1

CDR3aa: CASSRDVGGYTF
CDR3nt: TGTGCCAGCAGCAGGGATGTCGGCGGCTACACCTTC
d_gene: NA
abundance: NA
v_gene: TRBV7-9
j_gene: TRBJ1-2

CDR3aa: CASRLRLATSEQYF
CDR3nt: TGTGCCAGCAGGCTTCGACTAGCGACTTCCGAGCAGTACTTC
d_gene: TRBD2
abundance: few
v_gene: TRBV28
j_gene: TRBJ2-7

CDR3aa: CSVEGGQGERFTYNEQFF
CDR3nt: TGCAGCGTTGAGGGGGGACAGGGTGAAAGATTCACCTACAATGAGCAGTTCTTC
d_gene: TRBD1
abundance: NA
v_gene: TRBV29-1
j_gene: TRBJ2-1

CDR3aa: CASSWGARVEKLFF
CDR3nt: TGTGCCAGCAGCTGGGGGGCGCGGGTTGAAAAACTGTTTTTT
d_gene: NA
abundance: NA
v_gene: TRBV7-9
j_gene: TRBJ1-4

CDR3aa: CASSETSWADTQYF
CDR3nt: TGTGCCAGCAGCGAGACTAGCTGGGCAGATACGCAGTATTTT
d_gene: TRBD2
abundance: few
v_gene: TRBV9
j_gene: TRBJ2-3

CDR3aa: CAISESPLNQGTQYF
CDR3nt: TGTGCCATCAGTGAGTCACCGCTTAACCAGGGTACGCAGTATTTT
d_gene: NA
abundance: few
v_gene: TRBV10-3
j_gene: TRBJ2-3

CDR3aa: CASSSNIVFTGEQYF
CDR3nt: TGTGCCAGCAGTTCCAACATCGTCTTCACGGGGGAGCAGTACTTC
d_gene: NA
abundance: many
v_gene: TRBV12-3/TRBV12-4
j_gene: TRBJ2-7

CDR3aa: CASSPRSALRGQETQYF
CDR3nt: TGTGCCAGCAGCCCTAGGTCGGCGTTGAGGGGCCAAGAGACCCAGTACTTC
d_gene: NA
abundance: many
v_gene: TRBV7-8
j_gene: TRBJ2-5

CDR3aa: CASSRWTDQPQHF
CDR3nt: TGTGCCAGCAGCAGGTGGACAGATCAGCCCCAGCATTTT
d_gene: NA
abundance: NA
v_gene: TRBV6-5
j_gene: TRBJ1-5

CDR3aa: CASSYGQGDQPQHF
CDR3nt: TGTGCCAGCAGTTACGGGCAGGGGGATCAGCCCCAGCATTTT
d_gene: TRBD1
abundance: NA
v_gene: TRBV6-2/TRBV6-3
j_gene: TRBJ1-5

CDR3aa: CATLPGTVSKNIQYF
CDR3nt: TGTGCCACCCTCCCCGGGACAGTAAGCAAAAACATTCAGTACTTC
d_gene: TRBD1
abundance: NA
v_gene: TRBV6-2/TRBV6-3
j_gene: TRBJ2-4

CDR3aa: CASSLSRGPSTDTQYF
CDR3nt: TGTGCCAGCAGCCTCTCCAGGGGACCTAGCACAGATACGCAGTATTTT
d_gene: NA
abundance: NA
v_gene: TRBV6-2/TRBV6-3
j_gene: TRBJ2-3

CDR3aa: CASSQGTDRGETQYF
CDR3nt: TGTGCCAGCAGCCAAGGGACGGATAGAGGAGAGACCCAGTACTTC
d_gene: NA
abundance: many
v_gene: TRBV3-1
j_gene: TRBJ2-5

CDR3aa: CASSLRALFNTEAFF
CDR3nt: TGTGCCAGCAGTTTAAGGGCCTTATTCAACACTGAAGCTTTCTTT
d_gene: NA
abundance: NA
v_gene: TRBV28
j_gene: TRBJ1-1

CDR3aa: CASQRGAGNTIYF
CDR3nt: TGTGCCAGTCAAAGGGGTGCTGGAAACACCATATATTTT
d_gene: NA
abundance: many
v_gene: TRBV6-5
j_gene: TRBJ1-3

CDR3aa: CSARAGGSSGANVLTF
CDR3nt: TGCAGTGCTAGAGCGGGAGGGTCCTCTGGGGCCAACGTCCTGACTTTC
d_gene: TRBD2
abundance: few
v_gene: TRBV20-1
j_gene: TRBJ2-6

CDR3aa: CASAGTGGREQYF
CDR3nt: TGTGCCAGTGCCGGGACAGGGGGCCGGGAGCAGTACTTC
d_gene: TRBD1
abundance: few
v_gene: TRBV2
j_gene: TRBJ2-7

CDR3aa: CSAIGGGGKNIQYF
CDR3nt: TGCAGTGCTATTGGGGGAGGAGGCAAAAACATTCAGTACTTC
d_gene: NA
abundance: NA
v_gene: TRBV20-1
j_gene: TRBJ2-4

CDR3aa: CASSPQAAGVTQYF
CDR3nt: TGTGCCAGCAGCCCACAAGCGGCGGGGGTGACCCAGTACTTC
d_gene: TRBD2
abundance: NA
v_gene: TRBV7-2
j_gene: TRBJ2-5

CDR3aa: CASSWKGYTGELFF
CDR3nt: TGTGCCAGCAGCTGGAAGGGATACACCGGGGAGCTGTTTTTT
d_gene: NA
abundance: NA
v_gene: TRBV5-8
j_gene: TRBJ2-2

CDR3aa: CASSLRQNAEAFF
CDR3nt: TGTGCCAGCTCCCTCAGACAGAATGCTGAAGCTTTCTTT
d_gene: NA
abundance: many
v_gene: TRBV7-8
j_gene: TRBJ1-1

CDR3aa: CASRALAGGLDTQYF
CDR3nt: TGTGCCAGCAGAGCCTTAGCGGGGGGGCTGGATACGCAGTATTTT
d_gene: TRBD2
abundance: NA
v_gene: TRBV27
j_gene: TRBJ2-3

CDR3aa: CASSLAGPLHF
CDR3nt: TGTGCCAGCAGCTTAGCCGGGCCCCTCCACTTT
d_gene: NA
abundance: NA
v_gene: TRBV7-9
j_gene: TRBJ1-6

CDR3aa: CSVGTAIPGEKLFF
CDR3nt: TGCAGCGTGGGGACAGCTATACCGGGGGAAAAACTGTTTTTT
d_gene: TRBD1
abundance: few
v_gene: TRBV29-1
j_gene: TRBJ1-4

CDR3aa: CSASTPAYEQYF
CDR3nt: TGCAGTGCTAGCACACCAGCCTACGAGCAGTACTTC
d_gene: NA
abundance: NA
v_gene: TRBV20-1
j_gene: TRBJ2-7

CDR3aa: CAISESGAGAGNTIYF
CDR3nt: TGTGCCATCAGTGAGTCGGGTGCCGGGGCTGGAAACACCATATATTTT
d_gene: NA
abundance: many
v_gene: TRBV10-3
j_gene: TRBJ1-3

CDR3aa: CASSGDYEQYF
CDR3nt: TGTGCCAGCAGTGGAGACTACGAGCAGTACTTC
d_gene: NA
abundance: few
v_gene: TRBV2
j_gene: TRBJ2-7

CDR3aa: CASSPQSGTGGYEQYF
CDR3nt: TGTGCCAGCTCACCACAATCCGGGACAGGCGGCTACGAGCAGTACTTC
d_gene: TRBD1
abundance: many
v_gene: TRBV18
j_gene: TRBJ2-7

CDR3aa: CAWSVLSPLHF
CDR3nt: TGTGCCTGGAGTGTTCTTTCACCCCTCCACTTT
d_gene: NA
abundance: many
v_gene: TRBV30
j_gene: TRBJ1-6